A selection of T cell receptor beta chains follows, all from one sample in a study of blood T cell repertoires in COVID-19. TCRdb keeps only in-frame clones here, not all; method: immunoSEQ multiplex PCR. The sample has about 270,000 clones; 86% are singletons. The sample taken for sequencing was peripheral blood. These TCRs come from a man aged 35 to 55 with active or convalescent COVID-19. Each CDR3 is given with its conserved first and last residue. The D gene is left open where the match is weak. Some rows have no size entry. The others give once, few or many, or a class for an expanded clone.

NA,TRBD1,TRBJ1-2,TRBV5-6,CASSFTGTGAVFLGYTF,TGTGCCAGCAGCTTTACCGGGACAGGGGCCGTCTTCCTTGGCTACACCTTC
NA,NA,TRBJ1-1,TRBV7-9,CASSPWDKAEAFF,TGTGCCAGCAGCCCCTGGGACAAGGCTGAAGCTTTCTTT
NA,TRBD2,TRBJ2-3,TRBV7-2,CAIRGGSRTDTQYF,TGTGCAATACGCGGCGGGAGTCGAACAGATACGCAGTATTTT
many,TRBD1,TRBJ2-7,TRBV6-5,CASSYADRGGYEQYF,TGTGCCAGCAGTTACGCGGACAGGGGTGGCTACGAGCAGTACTTC
NA,NA,TRBJ2-3,TRBV5-1,CASSLGGTIDTQYF,TGCGCCAGCAGCTTGGGAGGGACAATTGACACGCAGTATTTT
NA,TRBD1,TRBJ2-7,TRBV27,CASSSRQGYEQYF,TGTGCCAGCAGTTCGCGACAGGGCTACGAGCAGTACTTC
NA,NA,TRBJ1-1,TRBV12-3/TRBV12-4,CASQQGPATEAFF,TGTGCCAGCCAACAGGGTCCCGCCACTGAAGCTTTCTTT
few,TRBD1,TRBJ2-2,TRBV19,CATGTGAGELFF,TGTGCCACCGGGACAGGGGCCGGGGAGCTGTTTTTT
few,NA,TRBJ1-3,TRBV14,CASSLYSSSGNTIYF,TGTGCCAGCAGCCTTTACAGCAGCTCTGGAAACACCATATATTTT
NA,NA,TRBJ1-1,TRBV7-9,CASSLLEAEAFF,TGTGCCAGCAGCTTACTGGAGGCTGAAGCTTTCTTT
NA,TRBD2,TRBJ2-3,TRBV30,CAWSVWLAGVGTDTQYF,TGTGCCTGGAGTGTATGGCTAGCGGGAGTCGGAACAGATACGCAGTATTTT
NA,NA,TRBJ2-1,TRBV11-2,CASSLGGSSYNEQFF,TGTGCCAGCAGCTTAGGCGGTAGCTCCTACAATGAGCAGTTCTTC
NA,NA,TRBJ1-5,TRBV24-1,CATTDGNQPQHF,TGTGCCACCACTGACGGTAATCAGCCCCAGCATTTT
once,NA,TRBJ1-1,TRBV30,CAWSVISGTEAFF,TGTGCCTGGAGTGTAATCTCGGGGACTGAAGCTTTCTTT
once,TRBD1,TRBJ2-1,TRBV5-1,CASSIGTGGSNEQFF,TGCGCCAGCAGCATCGGGACAGGCGGATCGAATGAGCAGTTCTTC
NA,NA,TRBJ2-7,TRBV6-5,CASSSGDYEQYF,TGTGCCAGCAGCTCAGGGGACTACGAGCAGTACTTC
NA,TRBD2,TRBJ2-2,TRBV28,CASRPSGSRGGELFF,TGTGCCAGCAGGCCTAGCGGGAGCCGCGGCGGGGAGCTGTTTTTT